These 19 T cell receptor beta chains originate from one sample sequenced in a study of cytomegalovirus exposure and HLA in healthy donors. Vbeta (60) and Jbeta (13) primers were used in the PCR. The data were produced by immunoSEQ multiplex PCR, yet TCRdb's version contains in-frame clones alone and is incomplete. The table has 95,000 to 150,000 clones, roughly 65% seen once. The sequenced sample consisted of PBMCs. Receptor source: a man between 35 and 55 years old in good health and CMV-seropositive.

The rearrangement joins TRBV7-2 to TRBJ1-1, with D maybe TRBD1 (5 bases). The CDR3 length is 13 residues. Trimming took 4 bases from V and 1 from J, leaving 7 bases between them. In germline, CDR1 is SGHTA, CDR2 FQGNSA. The CDR3: CASSSDRNTEAFF. CDR3 in DNA: TGTGCCAGCAGCTCCGACAGGAACACTGAAGCTTTCTTT.

The CDR3 DNA reads as TGTGCCAGTACAGGAAATGAGCAGTTCTTC. It codes for CASTGNEQFF. V usage is TRBV7-9 and J usage is TRBJ2-1, with D tentatively TRBD1 (5 bases). Germline CDR1 and CDR2: SEHNR and FQNEAQ (reference sequence). Trimming removed 9 bases at V and 7 bases at J, with 7 bases between. The CDR3 spans 10 residues. Filled out from reference TRBV7-9 and TRBJ2-1, the complete variable domain reads DTGVSQNPRHKITKRGQNVTFRCDPISEHNRLYWYRQTLGQGPEFLTYFQNEAQLEKSRLLSDRFSAERPKGSFSTLEIQRTEQGDSAMYLCASTGNEQFFGPGTRLTVL.

V usage is TRBV4-1 and J usage is TRBJ2-7, with D perhaps matching TRBD2 (6 bases). CDR3 length equals 16 residues. Germline V gives CDR1 MGHRA, CDR2 YSYEKL. V lost 0 bases and J 3 bases, leaving 15 bases between the germline ends. The CDR3 nucleotides read TGCGCCAGCAGCCAAGACGGGCGGGAACCGCTCTACGAGCAGTACTTC. This sequence encodes CASSQDGREPLYEQYF.

This chain uses TRBV28 with TRBJ2-7; D may be TRBD2 (6 bases). CDR1 is MDHEN and CDR2 is SYDVKM in the germline V gene. The CDR3 is 12 residues long. The V gene lost 5 bases and the J gene lost 9 bases, with 14 bases spanning the gap. The CDR3, as DNA: TGTGCCAGCAGTCCTAGACTAGTTGTGCAGTACTTC. This codes for CASSPRLVVQYF.

This chain connects TRBV6-1 to TRBJ2-2; the match to TRBD2 covers 8 bases. Unmatched junction bases numbered 4, after V lost 3 bases and J lost 7 bases. Germline values: CDR1 MNHNS, CDR2 SASEGT. CDR3 size: 14 residues. CDR3 protein: CASSEVAGFGELFF. In DNA, the CDR3 is TGTGCCAGCAGTGAGGTAGCGGGGTTCGGGGAGCTGTTTTTT.

This clone was detected only once. The chain employs TRBV7-3 and TRBJ1-1, with no clear D. The germline V and J ends were trimmed by 5 bases and 0 bases, with 7 bases remaining between them. CDR3 size: 13 residues. Germline V gene lookup returns CDR1 SGHTA and CDR2 FQGTGA. In nucleotides, the CDR3 is TGTGCCAGCAGCCCCTACCTGAACACTGAAGCTTTCTTT. It specifies CASSPYLNTEAFF. Full variable domain (rest looked up from reference TRBV7-3 and TRBJ1-1): GAGVSQTPSNKVTEKGKYVELRCDPISGHTALYWYRQSLGQGPEFLIYFQGTGAADDSGLPNDRFFAVRPEGSVSTLKIQRTERGDSAVYLCASSPYLNTEAFFGQGTRLTVV.

The chain joins TRBV5-8 to TRBJ1-1, with unresolved D. The V end lost 2 bases, the J end lost 0 bases, and 5 bases lay between the germline ends. There are 13 residues in the CDR3. Germline V gene sequence: CDR1 SGHTS, CDR2 YDEGEE. The CDR3 reads CASSFDLNTEAFF. CDR3 DNA: TGTGCCAGCAGCTTCGACTTGAACACTGAAGCTTTCTTT.

This clone was picked up a small number of times. V usage is TRBV18 and J usage is TRBJ1-5, with 12 bases aligning to TRBD1. The V segment lost 0 bases and the J segment 7 bases; nucleotides outside the gene matches: 4. Germline assignment: CDR1 KGHSH and CDR2 LQKENI. The CDR3 totals 16 residues. CDR3 sequence: CASSPPGQGAGQPQHF. The CDR3 nucleotides read TGTGCCAGCTCACCACCGGGACAGGGGGCCGGGCAGCCCCAGCATTTT.

The DNA of the CDR3 is TGTGCCAGCAGCGCGGGACAGGGGAGACTTGCAACTAATGAAAAACTGTTTTTT. Translating gives CASSAGQGRLATNEKLFF. The chain carries TRBV7-9 and TRBJ1-4; TRBD1 matches at 10 bases. J lost 0 bases, V lost 5 bases, and 9 bases had no gene match. CDR1 is SEHNR, CDR2 FQNEAQ, per germline (reference sequence). There are 18 residues in the CDR3. The complete variable domain, with remaining parts taken from reference TRBV7-9 and TRBJ1-4, reads DTGVSQNPRHKITKRGQNVTFRCDPISEHNRLYWYRQTLGQGPEFLTYFQNEAQLEKSRLLSDRFSAERPKGSFSTLEIQRTEQGDSAMYLCASSAGQGRLATNEKLFFGSGTQLSVL.

Only a few counts were recorded for this clone. The rearrangement joins TRBV11-3 to TRBJ2-3, with 7 bases lining up with TRBD2. This CDR3 is 17 amino acids long. Germline V gene data show CDR1 as SGHNT and CDR2 as YENEEA. The junction had 11 bases not matched to a gene; V was cut back by 4 bases and J by 1 base. CDR3 nucleotide sequence: TGTGCCAGCAGCTCGCACTTCAGCGGGGAAGGCACAGATACGCAGTATTTT. It is translated as CASSSHFSGEGTDTQYF. Full variable domain (outside the CDR3, taken from reference TRBV11-3 and TRBJ2-3): EAGVVQSPRYKIIEKKQPVAFWCNPISGHNTLYWYLQNLGQGPELLIRYENEEAVDDSQLPKDRFSAERLKGVDSTLKIQPAELGDSAVYLCASSSHFSGEGTDTQYFGPGTRLTVL.

This clone was observed a few times. V gene TRBV2 combines with J gene TRBJ1-3; D is uncertain. CDR1 is SNHLY and CDR2 is FYNNEI in the germline V gene. This CDR3 spans 14 amino acids. V lost 6 bases and J lost 3, with 12 bases in between. Here the CDR3 DNA reads TGTGCCAGCAGCCCTGAGGGCATTGGAAACACCATATATTTT. As protein: CASSPEGIGNTIYF.

This chain joins TRBV30 and TRBJ2-7; 11 nucleotides agree with TRBD2. The CDR3 runs to 14 residues. The V and J ends lost 3 bases and 4 bases, in that order; junction bases with no gene match: 5. Germline V CDR1 and CDR2: GTSNPN, SVGIG (reference sequence). The CDR3 sequence is CAWRLRTSGYEQYF. The CDR3 nucleotides read TGTGCCTGGAGGTTGAGGACTAGCGGGTACGAGCAGTACTTC.

Written as DNA, the CDR3 is TGTGCCTGGAGTAGAGACAGGCCTCGGGGCTACACCTTC. This translates into CAWSRDRPRGYTF. V is TRBV30 and J is TRBJ1-2, with a weak D call TRBD1 (6 bases). Between the trimmed V and J ends, which lost 2 bases and 8 bases, there was a span of 15 bases. Germline loops: CDR1 GTSNPN, CDR2 SVGIG (reference sequence). This CDR3 comprises 13 residues.

This clone was detected only a few times. The chain carries TRBV25-1 and TRBJ2-3; D gene unclear. Germline V CDR1 and CDR2: MGHDK, SYGVNS. This CDR3 has 14 residues. V was cut by 4 bases and J by 3 bases, with 11 bases left in between. The DNA of the CDR3 is TGTGCCAGCAGTGTTGGCCCGATGACAGATACGCAGTATTTT. Protein: CASSVGPMTDTQYF. Variable domain in full (rest from reference TRBV25-1 and TRBJ2-3): EADIYQTPRYLVIGTGKKITLECSQTMGHDKMYWYQQDPGMELHLIHYSYGVNSTEKGDLSSESTVSRIRTEHFPLTLESARPSHTSQYLCASSVGPMTDTQYFGPGTRLTVL.

The chain carries TRBV5-8 and TRBJ2-5; 7 bases are a match to TRBD2. The CDR3 spans 13 residues. With 1 base clipped from V and 5 bases from J, the junction kept 2 bases outside the gene matches. The V gene's germline CDR1 is SGHTS and CDR2 YDEGEE. Here the CDR3 DNA reads TGTGCCAGCAGCTTGTGGGGAGGGGAGACCCAGTACTTC. It specifies CASSLWGGETQYF. The entire variable domain, with the rest obtained from reference TRBV5-8 and TRBJ2-5, is as follows: EAGVTQSPTHLIKTRGQQATLRCSPISGHTSVYWYQQALGLGLQFLLWYDEGEERNRGNFPPRFSGRQFPNYSSELNVNALELEDSALYLCASSLWGGETQYFGPGTRLLVL.

The chain is built from TRBV6-8 and TRBJ1-1; D is perhaps TRBD1 (6 bases). Germline V gene data show CDR1 as MNHGY and CDR2 as SAAAGT. This CDR3 has 16 amino acids. V was trimmed by 2 bases and J by 2 bases, leaving 15 bases between them. CDR3 nucleotides: TGTGCCAGCAGTTACGGATCCTGGGACACTAACACTGAAGCTTTCTTT. It specifies CASSYGSWDTNTEAFF.

This rearrangement joins TRBV28 to TRBJ2-3; 15 nucleotides match TRBD2. Per the germline V gene, CDR1 is MDHEN and CDR2 is SYDVKM. Unmatched junction bases numbered 10, after V lost 7 bases and J lost 5 bases. This CDR3 has 17 residues. CDR3 sequence: CASTSGLAGGPGDTQYF. In DNA form, the CDR3 reads TGTGCCAGCACCTCCGGACTAGCGGGAGGGCCGGGAGATACGCAGTATTTT.

The V gene is TRBV5-6, the J gene TRBJ1-3; D ambiguous. The CDR3 extends over 13 amino acids. Trimming cost V 1 base and J 9 bases, with 11 bases left between them. From germline, CDR1 is SGHDT and CDR2 YYEEEE. CDR3 in amino acids: CASSLKRRGTIYF. CDR3 nucleotides: TGTGCCAGCAGCTTGAAAAGGAGAGGCACCATATATTTT.

The chain employs TRBV15 and TRBJ2-7; 8 bases align to TRBD1. V lost 5 bases, J lost 6 bases, and 12 bases stayed unmatched. CDR3 length equals 15 residues. Looked up from germline, CDR1 is LNHNV and CDR2 is YYDKDF (reference sequence). CDR3 residues: CATSRRRDRSGEQYF. DNA of the CDR3: TGTGCCACCAGCCGCCGCCGGGACAGGTCTGGCGAGCAGTACTTC.